Presented here are 5 T cell receptor beta chains from one specimen sequenced in a study of CD8+ T cells in alopecia areata. Reverse transcription of extracted RNA yielded cDNA, which provided the sequencing template. This table comes from immunoSEQ multiplex PCR, and its TCRdb copy is limited to in-frame clones, with some not included. Recorded here are about 2,700 clones, with no singletons, and the ten leading clones hold 40% to 55%. The sample was lesional skin. Every receptor here comes from a C3H/HeJ mouse with alopecia areata. These mice share the MHC haplotype H2-k.

This clone was counted many times. The protein TCRdb lists differs from the translation of the DNA at residue 12; the protein given here is translated from the DNA itself. The gene symbols are mouse symbols. The CDR3 end falls 3 residues outside the read, so it is completed with the germline J gene. The V and J genes are TRBV29 and TRBJ1-3, with a tentative D call TRBD1 (6 bases). Trimming pared 6 bases from V and 0 bases from J, leaving 12 bases between. The germline V gene encodes CDR1 MSHET and CDR2 SYDVDS. This CDR3 has 15 amino acids. CDR3 sequence reads: CASSRGTNSGNTLYF. The sequenced part of the CDR3 DNA is TGTGCTAGCAGCCGCGGGACAAATTCTGGAAATACG.

This clone was seen repeatedly, ten times or more. The genes are named according to mouse. The chain's CDR3 is CASSEGQGDSDYTF. The part of the CDR3 DNA that was read is TGTGCCAGCAGTGAAGGTCAGGGGGACTCC. V usage is TRBV13-3 and J usage is TRBJ1-2, with 7 bases lining up with TRBD1. The read ends 4 residues early relative to the CDR3; the germline J gene fills the gap. There are 14 residues in the CDR3. After removal of 2 bases from V and 3 bases from J, the junction contained 4 bases not matched to a gene. The germline gives CDR1 NNHDY, CDR2 SYVADS.

Remarks on this clone: It differs at one base from a far larger clone, so likely a read error. The germline and genes are mouse ones. The read ends 4 residues before the CDR3 terminus; that terminus is restored from the germline J gene. The sample has other DNA sequences that encode this CDR3 too. The rearrangement uses TRBV13-2 and TRBJ2-7, with D tentatively TRBD1 (5 bases). This CDR3 spans 13 amino acids. Per the germline V gene, CDR1 is NNHNN and CDR2 is SYGAGS (reference sequence). V shed 3 bases and J shed 0 bases, with 7 bases lying between them. The sequenced CDR3 bases are TGTGCCAGCGGTGGACAGAGCTCCTAT. It specifies CASGGQSSY. The whole CDR3 is CASGGQSSYEQYF.

This clone was counted ten times or more. TCRdb's protein and the DNA translation differ at residue 9; the protein here comes from the DNA. Germline and genes here are mouse. The CDR3 goes on 3 residues after the read ends, and that part is filled in from the germline J gene. This chain links TRBV19 with TRBJ1-6; no reliable D call. TRBJ1-6 is labeled an ORF, and its function is uncertain. CDR3 length: 12 amino acids. V gave up 4 bases and J gave up 5 bases, with 4 bases separating them. Per the germline V gene, CDR1 is FNHDT and CDR2 is SITEND (reference sequence). The CDR3 reads CASSSDNSPLYF. The CDR3 DNA, read in part, is TGTGCCAGCAGTTCAGATAATTCGCCC.

This clone was recorded at least ten times. The genes are named according to mouse. The CDR3 reads CASGDAEYEQYF. CDR3 DNA, as far as it was read: TGTGCCAGCGGTGATGCTGAGTAT. The J gene is TRBJ2-7, the V gene TRBV13-2, with unresolved D. With the read ending 4 residues before the CDR3 end, the germline J gene is used to fill in that end. In germline, CDR1 is NNHNN, CDR2 SYGAGS (reference sequence). The CDR3 has 12 residues.